The 11 T cell receptor beta chains below were found in one sample sequenced in a study of cytomegalovirus exposure and HLA in healthy donors. The table came from immunoSEQ multiplex PCR; TCRdb's copy has only in-frame clones and leaves some out. Of about 64,000 clones detected, about 89% appear once; the ten largest clones hold over 1.5%. Sequences were obtained from PBMCs. These receptors were obtained from a woman between 18 and 29 years old in good health and CMV-seronegative.

V usage is TRBV10-3 and J usage is TRBJ2-5; TRBD2 aligns across 10 bases. Germline lookup yields CDR1 ENHRY and CDR2 SYGVKD. This CDR3 is built from 14 residues. The junction had 8 bases not matched to a gene; V was cut back by 8 bases and J by 5 bases. For the CDR3, the DNA is TGTGCCATCGCCGCAGCGGGGGGGCAGGAGACCCAGTACTTC. Translation gives CAIAAAGGQETQYF.

A single count supports this clone. The CDR3 sequence is CASTQGGHVDTQYF. The CDR3 nucleotides read TGTGCCAGCACCCAAGGCGGCCACGTTGATACGCAGTATTTT. V and J are TRBV7-9 and TRBJ2-3; D is ambiguous. This CDR3 region has 14 residues. Between the trimmed V and J ends, which lost 7 bases and 6 bases, there was a span of 17 bases. Germline lookup yields CDR1 SEHNR and CDR2 FQNEAQ (reference sequence).

This sequence joins TRBV5-1 and TRBJ2-2; D might be TRBD2 (6 bases). The CDR3 loop spans 16 amino acids. V was clipped by 0 bases and J by 2 bases, with 11 bases between them. Looked up from germline, CDR1 is SGHRS and CDR2 is YFSETQ. CDR3 loop: CASSLASSANTGELFF. The CDR3 bases are TGCGCCAGCAGCTTGGCCTCTAGCGCTAACACCGGGGAGCTGTTTTTT.

The rearrangement uses TRBV6-1 and TRBJ2-2, with TRBD2 matching over 8 bases. The CDR3 totals 14 residues. Germline V gene lookup returns CDR1 MNHNS and CDR2 SASEGT. Germline trimming cut 10 bases from V and 4 bases from J; bases unmatched to any gene: 8. CDR3 sequence reads: CATTAGVGTGELFF. CDR3 sequence (DNA): TGTGCCACTACAGCGGGAGTGGGCACCGGGGAGCTGTTTTTT.

The rearrangement joins TRBV10-3 to TRBJ1-2; 7 bases fit TRBD1. The CDR3 is 14 amino acids. V shed 7 bases, J shed 3 bases, and the junction held 8 bases outside the gene matches. Germline CDR1 and CDR2: ENHRY and SYGVKD. The CDR3 loop is CAINPQGTYYGYTF. Here the CDR3 DNA reads TGTGCCATCAACCCACAGGGGACCTACTATGGCTACACCTTC.

The V gene is TRBV27, the J gene TRBJ2-2; 11 bases map to TRBD2. This CDR3 has 13 residues. Per germline, CDR1 MNHEY and CDR2 SMNVEV (reference sequence). J lost 7 bases, V lost 8 bases, and 3 bases had no gene match. Here the CDR3 DNA reads TGTGCCAGCCAAGGACTAGCGGGCGGGGAGCTGTTTTTT. Its protein is CASQGLAGGELFF.

The chain combines TRBV5-1 with TRBJ2-5; a possible D gene is TRBD1 (6 bases). This CDR3 has 16 residues. V was pared by 4 bases and J by 4 bases, with 20 bases between. Germline CDR1 and CDR2: SGHRS and YFSETQ. CDR3 amino acids: CASSIGQRGALETQYF. CDR3 coding DNA: TGCGCCAGCAGCATAGGACAGAGGGGAGCACTAGAGACCCAGTACTTC.

The chain recombines TRBV7-2 with TRBJ2-7, with D possibly TRBD1 on 6 matching bases. The V gene's germline CDR1 is SGHTA and CDR2 FQGNSA. V dropped 3 bases and J dropped 4 bases, with 10 bases sitting between them. CDR3 length: 13 amino acids. The CDR3 nucleotides read TGTGCCAGCAGCTTCAGGGGCACTTACGAGCAGTACTTC. Amino acids: CASSFRGTYEQYF.

This clone is a singleton in its sample. This rearrangement joins TRBV19 to TRBJ2-7; 10 bases fit TRBD2. The CDR3 runs 18 residues. V was clipped by 3 bases and J by 0 bases; unmatched bases: 11. Germline values: CDR1 LNHDA, CDR2 SQIVND (reference sequence). The CDR3 spells CASSIGRTSGGSSYEQYF. The DNA for the CDR3 is TGTGCCAGTAGTATTGGGCGGACTAGCGGAGGGAGCTCCTACGAGCAGTACTTC.

The rearrangement links TRBV29-1 to TRBJ2-1; D perhaps matches TRBD1 (6 bases). The CDR3 covers 15 residues. From germline, CDR1 is SQVTM and CDR2 ANQGSEA. The ends were cut back, 6 bases at V and 0 bases at J, with 15 bases in the middle. The CDR3 here is CSVFSGDPSYNEQFF. The CDR3 nucleotides read TGCAGCGTCTTCTCAGGGGATCCCTCCTACAATGAGCAGTTCTTC.

The chain uses TRBV5-1 and TRBJ2-2; 11 bases are shared with TRBD2. Germline V gene lookup returns CDR1 SGHRS and CDR2 YFSETQ. This CDR3 is built from 17 residues. The V and J ends lost 2 bases and 5 bases, in that order; junction bases with no gene match: 8. CDR3 DNA: TGCGCCAGCAGCTTTGGAGTAGCGGGGGGGCGAACCGGGGAGCTGTTTTTT. As protein: CASSFGVAGGRTGELFF. Full variable domain (missing parts from reference TRBV5-1 and TRBJ2-2): KAGVTQTPRYLIKTRGQQVTLSCSPISGHRSVSWYQQTPGQGLQFLFEYFSETQRNKGNFPGRFSGRQFSNSRSEMNVSTLELGDSALYLCASSFGVAGGRTGELFFGEGSRLTVL.